This entry lists 27 T cell receptor beta chains sequenced from one sample in a study of T cell changes during pregnancy in multiple sclerosis. The repertoire was sequenced with immunoSEQ multiplex PCR; TCRdb's copy has only in-frame clones and lacks some. Among 50,000 to 80,000 clones, roughly 92% were seen once, and the ten largest hold roughly 1.5%. Sequences were derived from peripheral blood, sampled in the second trimester of pregnancy. These receptor sequences come from a female donor with multiple sclerosis, enrolled in a pregnancy study.

This clone was observed once. V usage is TRBV25-1 and J usage is TRBJ2-7, with D possibly being TRBD1 (6 bases). This CDR3 is 13 amino acids long. V lost 5 bases to trimming and J lost 5 bases, with 13 bases between them. Germline CDR1 MGHDK, CDR2 SYGVNS. The CDR3 nucleotides are TGTGCCAGCAGTAAAATCAGGGGTGACGAGCAGTACTTC. Translation gives CASSKIRGDEQYF.

V usage is TRBV19 and J usage is TRBJ2-1; 10 positions agree with TRBD2. This CDR3 is 18 amino acids long. The trim removed 4 bases at V and 0 bases at J, leaving 9 bases unmatched. Germline lookup yields CDR1 LNHDA and CDR2 SQIVND (reference sequence). The CDR3 region has the DNA TGTGCCAGTAGTACACCCGGGACTAGCGTGCTCTCCTACAATGAGCAGTTCTTC. Protein: CASSTPGTSVLSYNEQFF.

The chain has TRBV19 and TRBJ2-3; 13 nucleotides match TRBD2. V lost 4 bases and J lost 6; bases outside the gene matches: 4. The CDR3 covers 15 residues. The germline V gene has CDR1 LNHDA and CDR2 SQIVND (reference sequence). In nucleotides, the CDR3 is TGTGCCAGTAGTACGGGACTAGCGGGATCGGATACGCAGTATTTT. Residues: CASSTGLAGSDTQYF.

This clone was counted a single time. This chain joins TRBV29-1 and TRBJ2-4; 10 bases fit TRBD2. V was pared by 4 bases and J by 9 bases, with 15 bases of the junction left unmatched. CDR3 length: 16 residues. Germline V gives CDR1 SQVTM, CDR2 ANQGSEA. The CDR3 is CSVVYWDLAGVVIQYF. The CDR3 DNA reads TGCAGCGTTGTGTATTGGGACCTAGCGGGAGTAGTCATTCAGTACTTC.

This rearrangement joins TRBV5-1 to TRBJ2-7, with 7 positions matching TRBD1. The CDR3 loop spans 14 amino acids. The ends lost 4 bases at V and 7 bases at J; junction bases unmatched: 11. Germline values: CDR1 SGHRS, CDR2 YFSETQ. CDR3 sequence (DNA): TGCGCCAGCAGCCTAGGACAGGCTCCGATGGAGCAGTACTTC. This translates into CASSLGQAPMEQYF.

This clone is medium-sized by share. The sample carries other DNA sequences with the same CDR3. The V and J genes are TRBV6-4 and TRBJ2-2; D gene unclear. This CDR3 has 13 residues. The germline gives CDR1 MRHNA, CDR2 SNTAGT. Deletions cut 4 bases from V and 1 base from J, with 4 bases between. The CDR3 spells CASSAGNTGELFF. As DNA, the CDR3 is TGTGCCAGCAGTGCCGGGAACACCGGGGAGCTGTTTTTT.

The V call is TRBV15, the J call TRBJ1-2; tentative D call: TRBD1 (5 bases). The germline V gene has CDR1 LNHNV and CDR2 YYDKDF (reference sequence). V shed 5 bases and J shed 3 bases, with 25 bases lying between them. The CDR3 sequence is 18 residues long. CDR3 region: CATSGLTGLLLLHYGYTF. DNA for the CDR3: TGTGCCACCAGCGGGCTAACGGGACTTCTTTTATTACACTATGGCTACACCTTC.

The chain is built from TRBV5-1 and TRBJ1-1; the D is unclear. This CDR3 contains 15 residues. With 4 bases removed from V and 1 base from J, the gap between germline ends came to 14 bases. The germline V gene has CDR1 SGHRS and CDR2 YFSETQ. Here the CDR3 DNA reads TGCGCCAGCAGCCTTAGAGGGAGGGAGAACACTGAAGCTTTCTTT. Translation gives CASSLRGRENTEAFF. Full variable domain (missing parts from reference TRBV5-1 and TRBJ1-1): KAGVTQTPRYLIKTRGQQVTLSCSPISGHRSVSWYQQTPGQGLQFLFEYFSETQRNKGNFPGRFSGRQFSNSRSEMNVSTLELGDSALYLCASSLRGRENTEAFFGQGTRLTVV.

The V and J genes are TRBV13 and TRBJ1-4; the D gene is possibly TRBD1 (5 bases). Germline V lookup: CDR1 PRHDT, CDR2 FYEKMQ (reference sequence). The CDR3 extends over 15 amino acids. The V gene lost 0 bases and the J gene lost 5 bases, with 10 bases spanning the gap. DNA of the CDR3: TGTGCCAGCAGCTTAGGCGCGGGACGGAATGAAAAACTGTTTTTT. As protein: CASSLGAGRNEKLFF.

J is TRBJ2-1 and V is TRBV19, with 13 nucleotides matching TRBD2. CDR1 is LNHDA, CDR2 SQIVND, per germline (reference sequence). With V trimmed by 4 bases and J by 0 bases, 0 bases remained unmatched. The CDR3 is 16 residues long. The CDR3 bases are TGTGCCAGTAGTAGGACTAGCGGGAGCTCCTACAATGAGCAGTTCTTC. It is translated as CASSRTSGSSYNEQFF.

The V gene is TRBV6-5, the J gene TRBJ1-1, with D unresolved. Looked up from germline, CDR1 is MNHEY and CDR2 is SVGAGI. V was pared by 2 bases and J by 5 bases, with 9 bases between. This CDR3 has 13 residues. The CDR3 reads CASSYNSGTEAFF. CDR3 DNA sequence: TGTGCCAGCAGTTACAACTCCGGGACTGAAGCTTTCTTT.

The rearrangement uses TRBV6-5 and TRBJ2-3, with D possibly TRBD2 on 5 matching bases. The CDR3 loop spans 16 amino acids. Looked up from germline, CDR1 is MNHEY and CDR2 is SVGAGI. Trimming pared 4 bases from V and 2 bases from J, leaving 16 bases between. The CDR3 region is CASSFGSRTPTDTQYF. The CDR3, as DNA: TGTGCCAGCAGTTTTGGGAGCCGCACCCCCACAGATACGCAGTATTTT.

V usage is TRBV21-1 and J usage is TRBJ1-1; the D call in the table, TRBD1, was not verified against the DNA. TRBV21-1 is a listed pseudogene. The CDR3 spans 11 residues. The CDR3 sequence is CASRQGAEAFF. In DNA form, the CDR3 reads TGTGCCAGCCGACAGGGCGCGGAAGCTTTCTTT.

The J gene is TRBJ1-1, the V gene TRBV27; 7 positions agree with TRBD1. Looked up from germline, CDR1 is MNHEY and CDR2 is SMNVEV (reference sequence). The CDR3 runs 14 residues. J gave up 6 bases and V 3 bases, and 7 bases lay outside the gene matches. The CDR3 nucleotides read TGTGCCAGCAGTTTGACAGGGAGTAGCGCTGAAGCTTTCTTT. It is translated as CASSLTGSSAEAFF.

The chain couples TRBV4-3 to TRBJ2-3, with TRBD2 matching 8 bases. The CDR3 runs to 16 residues. The germline V gene has CDR1 LGHNA and CDR2 YSLEER. The V gene end was trimmed by 6 bases and the J gene end by 3 bases; junction bases not matched to a gene: 11. The CDR3 spells CASSLLGIAGTDTQYF. The CDR3 DNA follows: TGCGCCAGCAGTCTTCTTGGAATAGCGGGAACAGATACGCAGTATTTT.

The genes are TRBV7-9 and TRBJ2-3; D not resolved. CDR1 and CDR2 from the germline V gene are SEHNR and FQNEAQ (reference sequence). The CDR3 is 14 amino acids. Deletions cut 2 bases from V and 8 bases from J, with 14 bases between. The chain's CDR3 is CASSLWAQAFTQYF. DNA for the CDR3: TGTGCCAGCAGCTTATGGGCACAAGCATTTACGCAGTATTTT.

This chain uses TRBV29-1 with TRBJ2-3, with 8 positions matching TRBD1. CDR1 is SQVTM and CDR2 is ANQGSEA in the germline V gene. Trimming at V came to 6 bases and at J to 2 bases, leaving 7 bases not matched to a gene. CDR3 length: 14 amino acids. CDR3 region: CSVSRDRFTDTQYF. CDR3 bases: TGCAGCGTAAGCCGGGACAGGTTCACAGATACGCAGTATTTT.

V is TRBV19 and J is TRBJ1-5; no clear D. The CDR3 consists of 16 residues. CDR1 is LNHDA, CDR2 SQIVND, per germline (reference sequence). V lost 7 bases and J lost 0, with 16 bases in between. In DNA form, the CDR3 reads TGTGCCAGTACTTTGAACGGTCCCTATAGCAATCAGCCCCAGCATTTT. This encodes CASTLNGPYSNQPQHF.

The chain has TRBV7-3 and TRBJ1-1, with unresolved D. There are 14 residues in the CDR3. The germline gives CDR1 SGHTA, CDR2 FQGTGA. Trimming cost V 1 base and J 5 bases, with 11 bases left between them. The CDR3 region is CASSLIGRSTEAFF. As DNA, the CDR3 is TGTGCCAGCAGCTTAATCGGGAGGTCGACTGAAGCTTTCTTT.

The genes are TRBV6-1 and TRBJ1-6; D perhaps matches TRBD1 (5 bases). The CDR3 extends over 15 amino acids. Germline CDR1 is MNHNS and CDR2 is SASEGT. V was cut by 0 bases and J by 9 bases, with 12 bases left in between. The CDR3 sequence is CASSEALTVTSPLHF. CDR3 nucleotides: TGTGCCAGCAGTGAAGCGCTGACAGTGACTTCACCCCTCCACTTT.

This chain joins TRBV5-4 and TRBJ2-5; 9 bases line up with TRBD1. Germline trimming cut 4 bases from V and 2 bases from J; bases unmatched to any gene: 0. This CDR3 region has 13 residues. The germline gives CDR1 SGHNT, CDR2 YYREEE (reference sequence). CDR3 nucleotide sequence: TGTGCCAGCAGCGGGACAGGGCAAGAGACCCAGTACTTC. This translates into CASSGTGQETQYF.

J is TRBJ2-5 and V is TRBV6-1; 9 bases are shared with TRBD2. Near its end, the DNA agrees better with TRBJ2-7, so the J call may be wrong. From germline, CDR1 is MNHNS and CDR2 SASEGT. There are 14 residues in the CDR3. The CDR3 sequence is CASNSGSASYEQYF. The DNA for the CDR3 is TGTGCCAGCAATAGCGGGAGCGCGTCCTACGAGCAGTACTTC.

The chain has TRBV6-5 and TRBJ2-7, with TRBD1 identical over 10 bases. Trimming took 2 bases from V and 3 from J; bases not matched to a gene: 1. The CDR3 contains 14 residues. In germline, CDR1 is MNHEY, CDR2 SVGAGI. CDR3 sequence reads: CASSYGDRGYEQYF. CDR3 in DNA: TGTGCCAGCAGTTACGGGGACAGGGGCTACGAGCAGTACTTC.

Concerning this clone itself: The same CDR3 is also encoded by other DNA sequences in this sample. This chain links TRBV7-9 with TRBJ1-5, with D uncertain. Germline values: CDR1 SEHNR, CDR2 FQNEAQ (reference sequence). The CDR3 has 13 amino acids. V was trimmed by 5 bases and J by 1 base, leaving 6 bases between them. The CDR3: CASSGGSNQPQHF. The CDR3 DNA follows: TGTGCCAGCAGCGGTGGCAGCAATCAGCCCCAGCATTTT.

This chain joins TRBV5-4 and TRBJ2-2; 13 bases are shared with TRBD2. The CDR3 extends over 16 amino acids. Unmatched junction bases numbered 4, after V lost 0 bases and J lost 8 bases. CDR1 and CDR2 (germline): SGHNT, YYREEE (reference sequence). The CDR3 DNA sequence: TGTGCCAGCAGCTTGGGACTAGCGGGAGGACGGGGGGAGCTGTTTTTT. It is translated as CASSLGLAGGRGELFF.

The rearrangement joins TRBV9 to TRBJ2-7, with D hard to call. Germline CDR1 reads SGDLS; CDR2 reads YYNGEE. The CDR3 is made up of 13 amino acids. V gave up 0 bases and J gave up 0 bases, with 4 bases separating them. The CDR3 bases are TGTGCCAGCAGCGTAGACATCTCCTACGAGCAGTACTTC. Translation: CASSVDISYEQYF. The whole variable domain, filled in from reference TRBV9 and TRBJ2-7, reads DSGVTQTPKHLITATGQRVTLRCSPRSGDLSVYWYQQSLDQGLQFLIQYYNGEERAKGNILERFSAQQFPDLHSELNLSSLELGDSALYFCASSVDISYEQYFGPGTRLTVT.

The chain uses TRBV19 and TRBJ2-3; 9 bases map to TRBD1. The CDR3 sequence is 16 residues long. CDR1 and CDR2 (germline): LNHDA, SQIVND (reference sequence). The V gene end was trimmed by 6 bases and the J gene end by 0 bases; junction bases not matched to a gene: 7. The CDR3 bases are TGTGCCAGTAGAAAGTACAGGGGGCTCAGCACAGATACGCAGTATTTT. It is translated as CASRKYRGLSTDTQYF.